This passage covers 5 T cell receptor beta chains from one sample sequenced in a study of T cell repertoires in cytomegalovirus infection. TCRdb re-analysed the reads in MiXCR, keeping a single row per CDR3 protein. The data contain approximately 990,000 distinct CDR3 sequences, more than 25% of them seen just once; the ten biggest clones take up over 11%. Their antigens are not known. Specimen: cultured CD8+ T cells from PBMCs, collected from culture after CMV antigen stimulation. The receptors shown here come from a human donor in good health (CMV status not recorded). Some clones in this sample may be carry-over from other donors' samples.

For the CDR3, the DNA is TGCGCCAGCAGCCAAGAAGCGACAGGGGCCATCTCCTACGAGCAGTACTTC. Protein product: CASSQEATGAISYEQYF. This rearrangement joins TRBV4-1 to TRBJ2-7; TRBD1 matches at 8 bases. Germline-derived CDR1 and CDR2 are MGHRA and YSYEKL. The J segment lost 0 bases and the V segment lost 0 bases, leaving 7 bases of the junction unmatched. This CDR3 spans 17 amino acids.

This clonotype has a handful of counts. The gene calls are TRBV6-2 or TRBV6-3 and TRBJ2-1, with a possible D match to TRBD2 (6 bases). This CDR3 has 17 amino acids. Germline V lookup: CDR1 MNHEY, CDR2 SVGEGT. Trimming removed 0 bases from V and 7 bases from J, with 19 bases in between. The CDR3 here is CASSYSEPGRGINEQFF. CDR3 in DNA: TGTGCCAGCAGTTACTCGGAGCCGGGACGGGGGATAAATGAGCAGTTCTTC.

This clonotype was seen a single time. The V gene is TRBV2, the J gene TRBJ2-4; D is perhaps TRBD1 or TRBD2 (7 bases each). Germline V CDR1 and CDR2: SNHLY, FYNNEI. The CDR3 covers 17 residues. Deletions cut 6 bases from V and 0 bases from J, with 18 bases between. CDR3: CASRAGQSLIAKNIQYF. CDR3 DNA sequence: TGTGCCAGCAGAGCGGGACAGAGCCTCATAGCCAAAAACATTCAGTACTTC.

This clonotype has a count of ten or more. V usage is TRBV7-2 and J usage is TRBJ2-1; D may be TRBD2 (7 bases). Germline V lookup: CDR1 SGHTA, CDR2 FQGNSA. V dropped 5 bases and J dropped 7 bases, with 21 bases sitting between them. The CDR3 is made up of 16 amino acids. CDR3 sequence (DNA): TGTGCCAGCAGCCCCTTCGTGGGGGGGCTTAGGAATGAGCAGTTCTTC. Translation gives CASSPFVGGLRNEQFF.

The chain links TRBV12-5 to TRBJ1-6; D unresolved. Germline V gene data show CDR1 as LGHNT and CDR2 as FRNRAP. V gave up 3 bases and J gave up 9 bases, with 0 bases separating them. This CDR3 contains 10 residues. DNA for the CDR3: TGTGCTAGTGGTTTTTCACCCCTCCACTTT. Its translation is CASGFSPLHF. Looking up the rest from reference TRBV12-5 and TRBJ1-6 gives the full variable domain: DARVTQTPRHKVTEMGQEVTMRCQPILGHNTVFWYRQTMMQGLELLAYFRNRAPLDDSGMPKDRFSAEMPDATLATLKIQPSEPRDSAVYFCASGFSPLHFGNGTRLTVT.